These 30 T cell receptor beta chains came from one sample sequenced in a study of Graves' ophthalmopathy and Graves' hyperthyroidism. RNA served as the template for amplifying TCR beta CDR3 regions. Amplification began with first-round RT-PCR using HTBI primers, then second-round multiplex PCR was performed. TCRdb itself ran the multiplex PCR reads through MiXCR, one entry per CDR3 protein. Of hundreds of thousands of distinct CDR3 sequences in the sample, around a fifth were seen once. The specimen sequenced was peripheral blood. The source is a woman between 18 and 29 years old with stable Graves' hyperthyroidism. Some clones in this sample may be carry-over from other donors' samples.

Ten or more counts support this clonotype. This sequence joins TRBV15 and TRBJ2-5; D gene ambiguous. The CDR3 is 14 amino acids. The V end lost 2 bases, the J end lost 1 base, and 8 bases lay between the germline ends. Germline CDR1 and CDR2: LNHNV and YYDKDF (reference sequence). CDR3 nucleotide sequence: TGTGCCACCAGCAGATTAGTGGGCCAAGAGACCCAGTACTTC. This sequence encodes CATSRLVGQETQYF. The complete variable domain, with remaining parts taken from reference TRBV15 and TRBJ2-5, reads DAMVIQNPRYQVTQFGKPVTLSCSQTLNHNVMYWYQQKSSQAPKLLFHYYDKDFNNEADTPDNFQSRRPNTSFCFLDIRSPGLGDTAMYLCATSRLVGQETQYFGPGTRLLVL.

The chain uses TRBV4-1 and TRBJ2-5; D is perhaps TRBD1 or TRBD2 (5 bases each). This CDR3 has 13 amino acids. The V end lost 8 bases, the J end lost 7 bases, and 17 bases lay between the germline ends. Germline CDR1 is MGHRA and CDR2 is YSYEKL. The CDR3 bases are TGCGCCAGCTGGGACCTCATAAGTGGGACCCAGTACTTC. The encoded protein is CASWDLISGTQYF.

In this sample, this clonotype turned up many times. J is TRBJ1-5 and V is TRBV6-1, with D perhaps matching TRBD1 (5 bases). The CDR3 is made up of 13 amino acids. V was pared by 11 bases and J by 7 bases, with 18 bases between. CDR1 is MNHNS, CDR2 SASEGT, per germline. CDR3 nucleotide sequence: TGTGCCGCCAGGGCAAATTGGGGGCAGCCCCAGCATTTT. Its protein is CAARANWGQPQHF.

This chain connects TRBV5-1 to TRBJ2-4, with D possibly matching TRBD2 (5 bases). The CDR3 loop spans 16 amino acids. Between the trimmed V and J ends, which lost 2 bases and 2 bases, there was a span of 14 bases. CDR1 and CDR2 (germline): SGHRS, YFSETQ. Written as DNA, the CDR3 is TGCGCCAGCAGCTTCGGGTATGGGAGTTCCAAAAACATTCAGTACTTC. Residues: CASSFGYGSSKNIQYF.

This clonotype was detected ten times or more. This chain connects TRBV2 to TRBJ1-2; a possible D gene is TRBD1 (6 bases). V was shortened by 5 bases and J by 8 bases, with 12 bases between the two germline ends. Germline V gene sequence: CDR1 SNHLY, CDR2 FYNNEI. The CDR3 totals 12 residues. The DNA of the CDR3 is TGTGCCAGCAGTACAGGGTCAGGGGGCTACACCTTC. It codes for CASSTGSGGYTF.

This clonotype was seen more than once but under ten times. The genes are TRBV20-1 and TRBJ1-1; D uncertain. Trimming cost V 3 bases and J 1 base, with 12 bases left between them. Germline loops: CDR1 DFQATT, CDR2 SNEGSKA (reference sequence). The CDR3 is 14 amino acids. CDR3 nucleotide sequence: TGCAGTGCTAGGCTACAGAACCCGAACACTGAAGCTTTCTTT. Translation gives CSARLQNPNTEAFF.

This rearrangement joins TRBV6-2 or TRBV6-3 to TRBJ1-2; D not resolved. Trimming left V 0 bases short and J 0 bases short, with 8 bases between. The CDR3 extends over 15 amino acids. Per the germline V gene, CDR1 is MNHEY and CDR2 is SVGEGT. CDR3 DNA: TGTGCCAGCAGTTACTCTCACCAGGCTAACTATGGCTACACCTTC. Its translation: CASSYSHQANYGYTF.

In this sample, this clonotype turned up many times. The chain links TRBV20-1 to TRBJ1-2; D gene uncertain. Germline-derived CDR1 and CDR2 are DFQATT and SNEGSKA (reference sequence). The CDR3 runs 15 residues. The ends were cut back, 2 bases at V and 4 bases at J, with 17 bases in the middle. CDR3 sequence: CSARFRSASGYGYTF. The CDR3 DNA reads as TGCAGTGCTAGATTCCGTTCGGCCTCGGGCTATGGCTACACCTTC.

The V and J genes are TRBV6-1 and TRBJ2-5; a weak D match, TRBD1 (6 bases). Germline CDR1 reads MNHNS; CDR2 reads SASEGT. The CDR3 spans 16 residues. Trimming took off 5 bases at V and 1 base at J, with 17 bases between the two ends. The chain's CDR3 is CASSPPPGQRQETQYF. CDR3 DNA: TGTGCCAGCAGTCCCCCCCCGGGACAACGCCAAGAGACCCAGTACTTC.

In its sample, this clonotype was seen many times. The gene calls are TRBV6-2 or TRBV6-3 and TRBJ1-5; 7 bases fit TRBD1. The CDR3 consists of 20 residues. V gave up 2 bases and J gave up 4 bases; unmatched junction bases: 20. Looked up from germline, CDR1 is MNHEY and CDR2 is SVGEGT. DNA for the CDR3: TGTGCCAGCAGTTACCCCGGGCCTGGGGCAGGGGGGAGAAAAAATCAGCCCCAGCATTTT. This sequence encodes CASSYPGPGAGGRKNQPQHF.

This clonotype was counted many times. The V call is TRBV27, the J call TRBJ1-1; a weak D match, TRBD1 (5 bases). From germline, CDR1 is MNHEY and CDR2 SMNVEV (reference sequence). This CDR3 comprises 15 residues. With 5 bases removed from V and 0 bases from J, the gap between germline ends came to 13 bases. CDR3 DNA: TGTGCCAGCAGTCCCGGCGGGGGACTGAACACTGAAGCTTTCTTT. This codes for CASSPGGGLNTEAFF.

This chain connects TRBV18 to TRBJ2-6, with D perhaps TRBD1 (5 bases). The CDR3 sequence is 19 residues long. Germline V lookup: CDR1 KGHSH, CDR2 LQKENI. V lost 3 bases and J lost 0, with 18 bases in between. The CDR3 protein is CASSPFDFHRLSGANVLTF. CDR3 in DNA: TGTGCCAGCTCACCTTTCGATTTCCACAGGCTCTCTGGGGCCAACGTCCTGACTTTC.

This clonotype showed up many times. The J gene is TRBJ2-2, the V gene TRBV7-8; D unclear. V lost 7 bases, J lost 1 base, and 13 bases lay in between. Germline lookup yields CDR1 SGHVS and CDR2 FQNEAQ. CDR3 length: 15 amino acids. The chain's CDR3 is CASTLKLRNTGELFF. CDR3 coding DNA: TGTGCCAGCACCCTTAAGCTTCGGAACACCGGGGAGCTGTTTTTT.

This clonotype was detected only a few times. CDR3 region: CASSQDRGGGTYEQYF. The DNA for the CDR3 is TGCGCCAGCAGCCAAGATAGAGGGGGGGGTACCTACGAGCAGTACTTC. The chain is built from TRBV4-1 and TRBJ2-7; possibly TRBD2 for D (7 bases). Germline lookup yields CDR1 MGHRA and CDR2 YSYEKL. The ends were cut back, 0 bases at V and 2 bases at J, with 14 bases in the middle. This CDR3 comprises 16 residues.

The DNA for the CDR3 is TGTGCCAGCAGCTTAGCCTCGACTAGCAGCTTGGGCGAGCAGTACTTC. Its translation is CASSLASTSSLGEQYF. The rearrangement uses TRBV7-2 and TRBJ2-7, with 7 bases that match TRBD2. The V segment lost 0 bases and the J segment 6 bases; nucleotides outside the gene matches: 11. This CDR3 region has 16 residues. Looked up from germline, CDR1 is SGHTA and CDR2 is FQGNSA.

The chain links TRBV7-2 to TRBJ2-7; D is unclear. CDR1 and CDR2 (germline): SGHTA, FQGNSA. V was cut by 3 bases and J by 0 bases, with 12 bases left in between. The CDR3 spans 15 residues. CDR3: CASSFIDAVSYEQYF. DNA for the CDR3: TGTGCCAGCAGCTTTATCGATGCGGTCTCCTACGAGCAGTACTTC.

Many counts were recorded for this clonotype. The CDR3 DNA is TGTGCCAGCACCACAACCGACAGGGCTCGCTACGAGCAGTACTTC. It translates to CASTTTDRARYEQYF. The J gene is TRBJ2-7, the V gene TRBV11-3, with 7 bases matching TRBD1. From germline, CDR1 is SGHNT and CDR2 YENEEA. The CDR3 totals 15 residues. Trimming at V came to 7 bases and at J to 3 bases, leaving 12 bases not matched to a gene.

There are many counts of this clonotype. The chain is built from TRBV7-2 and TRBJ1-1; possibly TRBD1 for D (6 bases). With 1 base removed from V and 0 bases from J, the gap between germline ends came to 9 bases. The germline gives CDR1 SGHTA, CDR2 FQGNSA. The CDR3 totals 15 residues. CDR3 sequence (DNA): TGTGCCAGCAGCTTAGGGGGACACTTGAACACTGAAGCTTTCTTT. Its translation is CASSLGGHLNTEAFF.

This clonotype came up many times. This chain connects TRBV7-2 to TRBJ1-1; unclear D gene. Germline lookup yields CDR1 SGHTA and CDR2 FQGNSA. This CDR3 has 14 amino acids. Trimming shortened V by 3 bases and J by 4 bases, and 12 bases separated the two germline ends. In DNA, the CDR3 is TGTGCCAGCAGCTTGGAGGGAGGAATCACTGAAGCTTTCTTT. Translated, it gives CASSLEGGITEAFF.

This clonotype was found many times. The rearrangement links TRBV24-1 to TRBJ2-7; TRBD2 aligns across 13 bases. With V trimmed by 7 bases and J by 2 bases, 10 bases remained unmatched. The CDR3 runs to 17 residues. Germline-derived CDR1 and CDR2 are KGHDR and SFDVKD. The CDR3 region is CATSGGSGLAGAYEQYF. The CDR3 nucleotides are TGTGCCACCAGCGGGGGTTCCGGACTAGCGGGAGCCTACGAGCAGTACTTC.

This clonotype was recorded many times. As DNA, the CDR3 is TGTGCCAGCAGTGTCCGTCCGTCGGCTTCTAATCAGCCCCAGCATTTT. As protein: CASSVRPSASNQPQHF. The genes are TRBV6-1 and TRBJ1-5; D not certain. The CDR3 consists of 16 residues. V lost 4 bases, J lost 4 bases, and 17 bases lay in between. CDR1 and CDR2 (germline): MNHNS, SASEGT.

This chain connects TRBV6-1 to TRBJ2-2; TRBD2 aligns across 10 bases. The CDR3 runs 16 residues. The germline CDR1 and CDR2 sequences are MNHNS and SASEGT. V shed 7 bases, J shed 6 bases, and the junction held 11 bases outside the gene matches. The DNA for the CDR3 is TGTGCCAGCACAACCCGATTAGCGGGAGGATCCGGGGAGCTGTTTTTT. Its translation is CASTTRLAGGSGELFF.

This clonotype was seen at least ten times. The genes are TRBV3-1 and TRBJ1-1; weak D call: TRBD1 (5 bases). Trimming took 3 bases from V and 1 from J, leaving 9 bases between them. The CDR3 is 14 residues long. Germline loops: CDR1 LGHDT, CDR2 YNNKEL (reference sequence). This CDR3 reads CASSQGVPNTEAFF. The CDR3 DNA sequence: TGTGCCAGCAGCCAGGGGGTCCCGAACACTGAAGCTTTCTTT. Based on the CDR3 plus reference TRBV3-1 and TRBJ1-1, the full variable domain is DTAVSQTPKYLVTQMGNDKSIKCEQNLGHDTMYWYKQDSKKFLKIMFSYNNKELIINETVPNRFSPKSPDKAHLNLHINSLELGDSAVYFCASSQGVPNTEAFFGQGTRLTVV.

This chain joins TRBV11-2 and TRBJ1-3, with a weak D call TRBD1 (5 bases). Trimming pared 3 bases from V and 2 bases from J, leaving 11 bases between. The CDR3 is made up of 15 amino acids. Germline CDR1 and CDR2: SGHAT and FQNNGV. This chain's CDR3 is CASSFRGGPGNTIYF. DNA of the CDR3: TGTGCCAGCAGCTTCCGGGGGGGACCTGGAAACACCATATATTTT.

At least ten counts were recorded for this clonotype. The chain uses TRBV7-8 and TRBJ1-2; D is unresolved. Germline assignment: CDR1 SGHVS and CDR2 FQNEAQ. This CDR3 comprises 14 residues. The V gene lost 5 bases and the J gene lost 2 bases, with 12 bases spanning the gap. CDR3 nucleotides: TGTGCCAGCAGCCGAGACGGCAGGAACTATGGCTACACCTTC. Encoded protein: CASSRDGRNYGYTF.

This clonotype has a handful of counts. A junction boundary mismatches the germline segment, possibly from a read error. This chain uses TRBV28 with TRBJ2-7; D is uncertain. CDR3 length: 13 residues. Germline CDR1 MDHEN, CDR2 SYDVKM. The CDR3, as DNA: TGTGCCGGCAGTCCAAACACACCCTACGAGCAGTACTTC. Translation gives CAGSPNTPYEQYF.

This clonotype has a count of ten or more. The chain carries TRBV12-3 or TRBV12-4 and TRBJ1-2; no firm D call. CDR3 length equals 13 residues. Trimming left V 2 bases short and J 2 bases short, with 6 bases between. The CDR3 DNA is TGTGCCAGCAGTTTAAGGGAGAACTATGGCTACACCTTC. This translates into CASSLRENYGYTF.

This clonotype was found a few times. This chain uses TRBV20-1 with TRBJ2-2, with 10 bases identical to TRBD1. With 1 base clipped from V and 1 base from J, the junction kept 3 bases outside the gene matches. The CDR3 runs 16 residues. CDR1 is DFQATT and CDR2 is SNEGSKA in the germline V gene (reference sequence). The CDR3: CSARARDRGNTGELFF. The CDR3 DNA sequence: TGCAGTGCTAGAGCCCGGGACAGGGGGAACACCGGGGAGCTGTTTTTT.

About this clonotype: One end of the junction varies from germline; a read error may be responsible. This chain links TRBV2 with TRBJ1-1; TRBD1 matches 10 bases. The CDR3 runs to 15 residues. The V gene's germline CDR1 is SNHLY and CDR2 FYNNEI. The CDR3 bases are TGTGCCAGCGGTGAGACAGGGGGCATGAACACTGAAGCTTTCTTT. Residues: CASGETGGMNTEAFF. Drawing the rest from reference TRBV2 and TRBJ1-1, the complete variable domain is EPEVTQTPSHQVTQMGQEVILRCVPISNHLYFYWYRQILGQKVEFLVSFYNNEISEKSEIFDDQFSVERPDGSNFTLKIRSTKLEDSAMYFCASGETGGMNTEAFFGQGTRLTVV.

V gene TRBV6-2 or TRBV6-3 combines with J gene TRBJ1-6, with a tentative D call TRBD1 (6 bases). Per germline, CDR1 MNHEY and CDR2 SVGEGT. Between the trimmed V and J ends, which lost 3 bases and 8 bases, there was a span of 14 bases. CDR3 length: 15 residues. CDR3 sequence: CASSYLGARDSPLHF. For the CDR3, the DNA is TGTGCCAGCAGTTATCTGGGGGCGCGGGATTCACCCCTCCACTTT.